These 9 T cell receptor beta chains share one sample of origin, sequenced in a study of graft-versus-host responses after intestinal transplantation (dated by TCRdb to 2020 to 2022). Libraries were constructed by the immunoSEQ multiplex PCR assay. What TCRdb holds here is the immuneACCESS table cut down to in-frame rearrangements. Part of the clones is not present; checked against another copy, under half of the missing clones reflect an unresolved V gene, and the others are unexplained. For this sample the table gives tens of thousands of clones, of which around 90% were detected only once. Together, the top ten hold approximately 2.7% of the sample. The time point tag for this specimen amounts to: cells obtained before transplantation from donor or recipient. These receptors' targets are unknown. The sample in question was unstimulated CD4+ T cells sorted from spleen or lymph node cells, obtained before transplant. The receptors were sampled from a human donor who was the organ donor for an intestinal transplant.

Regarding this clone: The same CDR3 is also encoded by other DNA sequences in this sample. For the CDR3, the DNA is TGTGCCAGCAGCGTAGCAGGGCACAATGAGCAGTTCTTC. As protein: CASSVAGHNEQFF. V gene TRBV9 combines with J gene TRBJ2-1; possible D gene TRBD1, 5 bases. The CDR3 consists of 13 residues. Germline CDR1 reads SGDLS; CDR2 reads YYNGEE. V dropped 0 bases and J dropped 5 bases, with 6 bases sitting between them. The full variable domain, its missing parts supplied by reference TRBV9 and TRBJ2-1, is DSGVTQTPKHLITATGQRVTLRCSPRSGDLSVYWYQQSLDQGLQFLIQYYNGEERAKGNILERFSAQQFPDLHSELNLSSLELGDSALYFCASSVAGHNEQFFGPGTRLTVL.

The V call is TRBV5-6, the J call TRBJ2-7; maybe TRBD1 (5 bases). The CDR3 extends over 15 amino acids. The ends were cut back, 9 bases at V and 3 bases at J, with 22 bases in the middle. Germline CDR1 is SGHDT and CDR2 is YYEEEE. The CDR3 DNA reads TGTGCCACAAGTGGGGTCCAGGGTCTCTACTACGAGCAGTACTTC. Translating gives CATSGVQGLYYEQYF. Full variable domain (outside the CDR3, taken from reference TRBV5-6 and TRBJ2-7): DAGVTQSPTHLIKTRGQQVTLRCSPKSGHDTVSWYQQALGQGPQFIFQYYEEEERQRGNFPDRFSGHQFPNYSSELNVNALLLGDSALYLCATSGVQGLYYEQYFGPGTRLTVT.

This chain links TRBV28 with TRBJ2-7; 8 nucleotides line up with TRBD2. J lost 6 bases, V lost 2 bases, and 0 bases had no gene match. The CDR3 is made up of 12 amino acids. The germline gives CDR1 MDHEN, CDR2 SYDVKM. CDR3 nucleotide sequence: TGTGCCAGCAGTTTACTAGCGGGCGAGCAGTACTTC. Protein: CASSLLAGEQYF.

This CDR3 reads CASSLIDRAGHNEQFF. The CDR3 DNA reads TGTGCCAGCAGTTTAATTGACAGGGCCGGACACAATGAGCAGTTCTTC. The chain combines TRBV28 with TRBJ2-1; 7 bases agree with TRBD1. Germline loops: CDR1 MDHEN, CDR2 SYDVKM. The CDR3 spans 16 residues. With 2 bases clipped from V and 5 bases from J, the junction kept 9 bases outside the gene matches.

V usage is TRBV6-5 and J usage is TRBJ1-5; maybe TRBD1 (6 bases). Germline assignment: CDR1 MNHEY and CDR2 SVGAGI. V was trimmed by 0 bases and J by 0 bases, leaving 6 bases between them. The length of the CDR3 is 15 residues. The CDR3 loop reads CASSYSGGSNQPQHF. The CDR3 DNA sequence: TGTGCCAGCAGTTACTCAGGGGGTAGCAATCAGCCCCAGCATTTT.

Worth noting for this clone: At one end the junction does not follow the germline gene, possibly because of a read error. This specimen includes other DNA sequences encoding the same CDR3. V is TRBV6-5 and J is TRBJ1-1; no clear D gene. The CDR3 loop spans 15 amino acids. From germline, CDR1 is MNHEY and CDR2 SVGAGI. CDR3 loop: CASSYSWERNTEAFF. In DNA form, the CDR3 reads TGTGCCAGCAGTTACTCATGGGAGCGGAACACTGAAGCCTTCTTT.

The CDR3 loop reads CASSLEVSAQYF. The CDR3 coding sequence is TGTGCCAGCAGCTTAGAAGTCAGCGCTCAGTACTTC. The rearrangement joins TRBV7-2 to TRBJ2-5; D not resolved. The CDR3 runs to 12 residues. With 1 base removed from V and 11 bases from J, the gap between germline ends came to 11 bases. From germline, CDR1 is SGHTA and CDR2 FQGNSA.

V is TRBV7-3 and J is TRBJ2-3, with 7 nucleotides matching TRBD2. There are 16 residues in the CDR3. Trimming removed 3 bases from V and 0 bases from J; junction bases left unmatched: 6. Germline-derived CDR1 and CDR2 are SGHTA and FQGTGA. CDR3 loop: CASSFGASGSTDTQYF. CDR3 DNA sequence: TGTGCCAGCAGCTTCGGGGCTAGCGGTAGCACAGATACGCAGTATTTT.

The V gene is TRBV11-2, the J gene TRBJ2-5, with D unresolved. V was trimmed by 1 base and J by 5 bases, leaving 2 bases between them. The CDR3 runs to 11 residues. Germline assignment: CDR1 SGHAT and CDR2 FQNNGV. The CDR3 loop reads CASSLVETQYF. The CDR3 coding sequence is TGTGCCAGCAGCTTAGTGGAGACCCAGTACTTC.